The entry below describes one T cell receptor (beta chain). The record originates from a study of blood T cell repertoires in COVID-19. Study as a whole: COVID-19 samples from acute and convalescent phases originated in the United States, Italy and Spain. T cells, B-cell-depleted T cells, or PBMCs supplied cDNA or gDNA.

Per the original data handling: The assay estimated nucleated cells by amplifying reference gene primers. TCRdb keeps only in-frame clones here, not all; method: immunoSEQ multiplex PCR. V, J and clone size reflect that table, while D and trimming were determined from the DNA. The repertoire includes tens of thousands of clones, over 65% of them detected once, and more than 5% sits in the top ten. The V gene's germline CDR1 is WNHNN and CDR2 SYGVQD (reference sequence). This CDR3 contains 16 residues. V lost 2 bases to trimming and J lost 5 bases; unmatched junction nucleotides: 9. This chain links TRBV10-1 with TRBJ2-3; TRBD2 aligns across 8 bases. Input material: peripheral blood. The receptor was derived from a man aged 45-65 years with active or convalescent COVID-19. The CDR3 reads CASSEISGGRRDTQYF. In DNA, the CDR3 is TGCGCCAGCAGTGAGATCAGCGGGGGAAGGAGAGATACGCAGTATTTT.